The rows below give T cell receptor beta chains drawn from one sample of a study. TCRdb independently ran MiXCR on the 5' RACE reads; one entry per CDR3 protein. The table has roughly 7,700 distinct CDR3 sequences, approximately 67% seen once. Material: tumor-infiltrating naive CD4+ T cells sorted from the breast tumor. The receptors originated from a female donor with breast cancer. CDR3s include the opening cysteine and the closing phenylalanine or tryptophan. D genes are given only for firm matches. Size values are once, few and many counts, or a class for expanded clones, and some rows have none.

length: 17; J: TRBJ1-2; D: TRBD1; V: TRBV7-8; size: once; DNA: TGTGCCAGCACGAACACGGGACAGGGGGCGAGTGGGTATGGCTACACCTTC; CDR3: CASTNTGQGASGYGYTF
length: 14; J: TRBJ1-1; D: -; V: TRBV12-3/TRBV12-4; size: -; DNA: TGTGCCAGCAACCTTGAGGGCGTGAACACTGAAGCTTTCTTT; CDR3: CASNLEGVNTEAFF
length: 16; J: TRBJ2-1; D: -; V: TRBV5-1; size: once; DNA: TGCGCCAGCAGCACCGCCGGGACAAGTGCCTACAATGAGCAGTTCTTC; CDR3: CASSTAGTSAYNEQFF
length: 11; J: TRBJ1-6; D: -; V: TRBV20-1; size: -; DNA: TGCAGCGGGGGGGCGAATTCACCCCTCCACTTT; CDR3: CSGGANSPLHF
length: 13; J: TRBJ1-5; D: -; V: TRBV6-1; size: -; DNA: TGTGCCAGCAGTTCCTATAGCAATCAGCCCCAGCATTTT; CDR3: CASSSYSNQPQHF
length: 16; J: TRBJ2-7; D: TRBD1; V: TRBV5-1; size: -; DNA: TGCGCCAGTGGGACAGTATTCAAACGGTCTTTCTACGAGCAGTACTTC; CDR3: CASGTVFKRSFYEQYF
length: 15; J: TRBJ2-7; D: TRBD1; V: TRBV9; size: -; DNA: TGTGCCAGCAGCCTCGGGACAGCGAACTCCTACGAGCAGTACTTC; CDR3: CASSLGTANSYEQYF
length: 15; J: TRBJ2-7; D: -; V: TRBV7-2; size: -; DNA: TGTGCCAGCAGCTTAGACATCGGGCTTAACTACGAGCAGTACTTC; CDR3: CASSLDIGLNYEQYF
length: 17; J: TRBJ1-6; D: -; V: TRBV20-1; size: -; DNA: TGCAGTGCTAGAGGATTCCGGGATGAAAACTATAATTCACCCCTCCACTTT; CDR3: CSARGFRDENYNSPLHF
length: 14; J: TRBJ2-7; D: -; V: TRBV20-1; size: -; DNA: TGCAGTGCTGCTACAGGGAGTCTTCTGTCCGAGCAGTACTTC; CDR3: CSAATGSLLSEQYF
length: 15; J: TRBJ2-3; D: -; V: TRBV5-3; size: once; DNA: TGTGCCAGAAGCCCTAGGGACGGATCCACAGATACGCAGTATTTT; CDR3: CARSPRDGSTDTQYF
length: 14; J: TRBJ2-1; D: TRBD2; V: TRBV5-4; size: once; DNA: TGTGCCAGCAGCTTTCCCGGGGGGGCTATTGAGCAGTTCTTC; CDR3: CASSFPGGAIEQFF
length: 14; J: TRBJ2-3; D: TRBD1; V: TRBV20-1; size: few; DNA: TGCAGTGCCTCGGACAGGGGAATCACAGATACGCAGTATTTT; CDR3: CSASDRGITDTQYF
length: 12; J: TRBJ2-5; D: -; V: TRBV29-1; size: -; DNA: TGCAGCGTTGGCAACAGCAGAGAGACCCAGTACTTC; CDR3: CSVGNSRETQYF
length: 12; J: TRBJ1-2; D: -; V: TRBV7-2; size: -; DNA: TGTGCCAGCGCCCCCCAGGGCTATGGCTACACCTTC; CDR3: CASAPQGYGYTF
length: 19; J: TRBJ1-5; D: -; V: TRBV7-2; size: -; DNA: TGTGCCAGCAGCTTAGTCCCGGTAACAGGACCCGTAGCTTTTCAGCCCCAGCATTTT; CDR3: CASSLVPVTGPVAFQPQHF
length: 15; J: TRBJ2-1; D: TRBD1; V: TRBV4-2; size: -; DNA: TGTGCCAGCAGCCCACGGACAGGGGTGAACAATGAGCAGTTCTTC; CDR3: CASSPRTGVNNEQFF
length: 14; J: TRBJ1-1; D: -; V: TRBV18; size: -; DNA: TGTGCCAGCTCACCACGGCCAGGGAACACTGAAGCTTTCTTT; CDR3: CASSPRPGNTEAFF
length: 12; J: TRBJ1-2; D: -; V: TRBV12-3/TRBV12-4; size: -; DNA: TGTGCCAGCAGAAGAGATAACTATGGCTACACCTTC; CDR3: CASRRDNYGYTF
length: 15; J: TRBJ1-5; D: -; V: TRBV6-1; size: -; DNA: TGTGCCAGCAGTGTCGTTCAAAATAGCAATCAGCCCCAGCATTTT; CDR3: CASSVVQNSNQPQHF
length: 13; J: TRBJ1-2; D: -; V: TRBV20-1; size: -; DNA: TGCAGTGCTAGAGACAGGGCAAGGCTTGGCTACACCTTC; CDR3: CSARDRARLGYTF
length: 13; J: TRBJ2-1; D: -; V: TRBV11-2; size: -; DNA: TGTGCCAGCAGCTTAACATGGACCGATGAGCAGTTCTTC; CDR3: CASSLTWTDEQFF
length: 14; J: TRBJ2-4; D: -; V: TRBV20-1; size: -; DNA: TGCAGTGCTGGGGGGTGGGAGGCCAAAAACATTCAGTACTTC; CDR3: CSAGGWEAKNIQYF
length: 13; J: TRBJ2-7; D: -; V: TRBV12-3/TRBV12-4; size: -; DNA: TGTGCCAGCAGTTTTGGAAGCTCCTACGAGCAGTACTTC; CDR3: CASSFGSSYEQYF
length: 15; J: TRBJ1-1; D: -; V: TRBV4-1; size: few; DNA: TGCGCCAGCAGCCAAGTGAGGGGACTGAGTAACGAAGCTTTCTTT; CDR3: CASSQVRGLSNEAFF
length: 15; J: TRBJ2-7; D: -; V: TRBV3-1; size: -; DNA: TGTGCCAGCAGCCGCGTGGGGGGTGAGTCCTACGAGCAGTACTTC; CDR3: CASSRVGGESYEQYF
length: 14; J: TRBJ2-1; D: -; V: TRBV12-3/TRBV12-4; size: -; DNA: TGTGCCAGCAGTTCGAGGGAAGCCTACAATGAGCAGTTCTTC; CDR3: CASSSREAYNEQFF
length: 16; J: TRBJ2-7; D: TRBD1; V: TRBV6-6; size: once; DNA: TGTGCCAGCAGTTACGGCGGGACAGGGGGCGAAGGGGGGCAGTACTTC; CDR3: CASSYGGTGGEGGQYF
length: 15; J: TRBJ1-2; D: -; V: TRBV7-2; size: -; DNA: TGTGCCAGCAGCTTAAACGGGCACAGGGACTATGGCTACACCTTC; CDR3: CASSLNGHRDYGYTF
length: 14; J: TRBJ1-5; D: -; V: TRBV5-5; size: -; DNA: TGTGCCAGCAGCCCACAGATTAGCAATCAGCCCCAGCATTTT; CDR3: CASSPQISNQPQHF
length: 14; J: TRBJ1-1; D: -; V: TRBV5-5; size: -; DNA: TGTGCCAGCAGCCGGGACACACACTACACTGAAGCTTTCTTT; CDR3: CASSRDTHYTEAFF
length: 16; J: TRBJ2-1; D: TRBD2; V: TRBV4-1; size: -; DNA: TGCGCCAGCAGCCAGGCGACTAGCGGGAGGTCCTATGAGCAGTTCTTC; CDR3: CASSQATSGRSYEQFF
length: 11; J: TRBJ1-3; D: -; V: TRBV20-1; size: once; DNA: TGCAGTGCCCTCAGGGGAAACACCATATATTTT; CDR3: CSALRGNTIYF